This TCR beta chain is drawn from a study of spatial heterogeneity in lung cancer. The overall study: Alpha-chain sequences were consistently detected less often than beta-chain sequences. Overall study results and limits: At tumor resection, ubiquitous expanded TCRs were detected in blood more often than later.

Every TCR cDNA molecule carried a tag that served as a unique molecular identifier. TCRdb analysed the 5' RACE reads with MiXCR anew, one entry per CDR3 protein. The sample holds approximately 52,000 distinct CDR3 sequences, less than 5.5% seen once. Germline V gene sequence: CDR1 KGHSH, CDR2 LQKENI. V was clipped by 5 bases and J by 4 bases; unmatched bases: 8. This CDR3 has 15 residues. Noted time point: sample taken at primary tumor resection. Whole RNA, isolated from tumor, nontumor lung or frozen PBMC, was sequenced without prior sorting. The donors comprised roughly 71 untreated early-stage non-small cell lung cancer patients. As to this clonotype: Its target is unknown.

Sequencing was performed on PBMCs, taken at surgery. The gene calls are TRBV18 and TRBJ2-5, with 9 bases that match TRBD1. The source is a male donor with early-stage non-small cell lung cancer. Written as DNA, the CDR3 is TGTGCCAGCTCATCGGGACAGGGAATGGTAGAGACCCAGTACTTC. This gives the protein CASSSGQGMVETQYF.